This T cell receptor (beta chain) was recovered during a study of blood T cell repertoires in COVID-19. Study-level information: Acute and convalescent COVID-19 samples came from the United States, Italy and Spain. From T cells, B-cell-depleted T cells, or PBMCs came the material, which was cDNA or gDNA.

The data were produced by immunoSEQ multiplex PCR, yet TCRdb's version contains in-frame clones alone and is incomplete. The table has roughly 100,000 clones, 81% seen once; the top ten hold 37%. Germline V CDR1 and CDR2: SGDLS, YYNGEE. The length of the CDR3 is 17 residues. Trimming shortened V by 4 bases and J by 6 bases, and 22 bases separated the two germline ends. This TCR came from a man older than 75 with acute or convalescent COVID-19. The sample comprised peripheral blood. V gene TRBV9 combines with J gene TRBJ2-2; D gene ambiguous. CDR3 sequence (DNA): TGTGCCAGCAGCCCCCTCTCCCCGGCGAGGCCGGCCGGGGAGCTGTTTTTT. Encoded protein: CASSPLSPARPAGELFF.